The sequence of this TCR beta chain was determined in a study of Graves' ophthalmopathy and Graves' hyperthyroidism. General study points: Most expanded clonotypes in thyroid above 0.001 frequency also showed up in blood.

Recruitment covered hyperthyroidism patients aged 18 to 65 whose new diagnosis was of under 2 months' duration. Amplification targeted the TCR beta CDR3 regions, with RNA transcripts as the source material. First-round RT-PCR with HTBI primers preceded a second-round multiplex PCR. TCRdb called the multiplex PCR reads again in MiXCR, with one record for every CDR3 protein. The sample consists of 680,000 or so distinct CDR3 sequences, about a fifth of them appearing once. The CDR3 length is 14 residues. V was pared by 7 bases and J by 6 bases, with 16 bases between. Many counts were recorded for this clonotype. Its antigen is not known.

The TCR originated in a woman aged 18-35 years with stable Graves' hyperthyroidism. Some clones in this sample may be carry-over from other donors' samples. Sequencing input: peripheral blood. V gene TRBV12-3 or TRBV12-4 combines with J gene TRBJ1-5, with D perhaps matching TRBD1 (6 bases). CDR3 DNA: TGTGCCAGCACCTTGGGGGGGGCTCTTCAGCCCCAGCATTTT. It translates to CASTLGGALQPQHF.